This T cell receptor (beta chain) was observed in a study of cytomegalovirus exposure and HLA in healthy donors. This clone was observed a handful of times. What it binds is not known. Study outcomes and limitations: A highly shared variant cluster was judged a likely technical artifact. The study labeled 150 or so TCR beta chains cytomegalovirus-associated. Researchers reported in a later analysis that a missense DCLRE1C variant was tied to TCR beta V- and J-gene trimming. Approximately 17,000 TCR beta sequences were associated with HLA alleles at 0.05 false discovery rate in a later analysis.

Germline V gene data show CDR1 as SEHNR and CDR2 as FQNEAQ (reference sequence). This CDR3 has 15 amino acids. J lost 4 bases, V lost 5 bases, and 4 bases had no gene match. PCR amplification relied on 60 Vbeta primers (plus 13 Jbeta primers). Generated by immunoSEQ multiplex PCR, the TCRdb table keeps only in-frame clones and is missing some. The sample records 180,000 or so clones, around nine tenths being singletons. This receptor was obtained from a woman aged 25-40 years in good health and CMV-seronegative. The chain couples TRBV7-9 to TRBJ2-5, with TRBD2 identical over 13 bases. Sequenced input: PBMCs. For the CDR3, the DNA is TGTGCCAGCAGCACTAGCGGGGGGGCCACAGAGACCCAGTACTTC. Protein product: CASSTSGGATETQYF.